The clone carrying this TCR beta chain was recorded once. The CDR3 length is 18 residues. V lost 7 bases and J lost 1; bases outside the gene matches: 19. Here immunoSEQ multiplex PCR was the method, and the copy in TCRdb shows in-frame clones only, minus some. The repertoire holds over 65,000 clones, roughly 95% seen once, with less than 0.04% in the top ten. These data belong to a study of shared T cell receptors in the human thymus. Material: thymocytes. The chain combines TRBV5-3 with TRBJ1-1, with 7 bases lining up with TRBD1. TRBV5-3 carries the ORF label, with uncertain function. The clonotype originates from a human donor. The CDR3 DNA is TGTGCCAGAGGGCTGGGACAGACTTTCATCCCGCAGAACACTGAAGCTTTCTTT. Its translation is CARGLGQTFIPQNTEAFF.